This is a list of T cell receptor beta chains from one sample in a study of tumor-infiltrating lymphocytes in primary liver carcinoma. TCRdb independently ran MiXCR on the multiplex PCR reads; one entry per CDR3 protein. The sample carries 320,000 or so distinct CDR3 sequences, 65% recorded once. The sequencing input was peripheral blood. Receptor source: a man aged 40-49 years with primary liver carcinoma and hepatitis B virus infection. The CDR3 runs from the conserved cysteine through the conserved F or W. Fields, in order: D gene, J gene, clone size, V gene, CDR3 protein, CDR3 DNA. D genes are given only for firm matches. The size entry is marked missing in some rows and otherwise reads once, few, many or a size class.

NA	TRBJ1-4	NA	TRBV11-2	CASSTMQEEKLFF	TGTGCCAGCAGCACCATGCAGGAGGAAAAACTGTTTTTT
NA	TRBJ1-2	NA	TRBV11-2	CASSMGPSRYGHTF	TGTGCCAGCAGTATGGGGCCCTCACGCTATGGCCACACCTTT
TRBD1	TRBJ2-5	many	TRBV4-1	CASSPTGTGAEKTQYF	TGCGCCAGCAGCCCTACCGGGACAGGGGCTGAGAAGACCCAGTACTTC
NA	TRBJ2-1	NA	TRBV28	CASSSRAGRGRQFF	TGTGCCAGCAGTTCAAGGGCAGGCAGAGGGAGGCAGTTCTTC
NA	TRBJ2-2	NA	TRBV5-1	CATRGGTNTGELFF	TGCGCCACCCGAGGCGGGACGAACACCGGGGAGCTGTTTTTT
NA	TRBJ2-1	NA	TRBV6-6	CASSYGTADNDQFF	TGTGCCAGCAGTTATGGGACGGCAGACAATGACCAGTTCTTC
TRBD1	TRBJ2-1	once	TRBV29-1	CNVEVMQGASEQFF	TGCAACGTTGAAGTGATGCAGGGGGCGAGCGAGCAGTTCTTC
TRBD1	TRBJ1-1	few	TRBV11-1	CASSPLPDRIEDTEAFF	TGTGCCAGCAGCCCCCTACCGGACAGGATTGAGGACACTGAAGCTTTCTTC
TRBD2	TRBJ2-7	NA	TRBV4-3	CASSPWTSGDRPYEQHF	TGCGCCAGCAGCCCCTGGACTAGCGGGGACCGTCCCTACGAGCAGCACTTC
TRBD2	TRBJ2-7	NA	TRBV4-1	CVSSQDFGGGWAGFEQYF	TGCGTCAGCAGCCAAGATTTCGGGGGGGGATGGGCAGGGTTCGAGCAGTACTTC
NA	TRBJ1-2	NA	TRBV6-1	CTSSSPGSLASSGYTF	TGTACCAGCAGTTCCCCCGGGAGCCTAGCCTCCTCTGGCTACACCTTC
NA	TRBJ2-5	NA	TRBV11-2	CASSLLGARETQYF	TGTGCTAGCAGCTTACTGGGGGCTAGGGAGACCCAGTACTTC
TRBD2	TRBJ2-1	NA	TRBV6-1	CAISEQLAGVLEQFF	TGTGCCATCAGTGAACAGCTAGCGGGAGTCTTGGAGCAGTTCTTC
NA	TRBJ1-5	NA	TRBV7-9	CASSLMNQPQHF	TGTGCCAGCAGCTTGATGAATCAGCCCCAGCATTTT
NA	TRBJ2-2	many	TRBV10-1	CASSETSAAGELFF	TGCGCCAGCAGTGAGACATCCGCCGCCGGGGAGCTGTTTTTT
NA	TRBJ2-3	NA	TRBV7-9	CASSPQLVTDTQYF	TGTGCCAGCAGCCCCCAGCTCGTCACAGATACGCAGTATTTT
NA	TRBJ1-2	NA	TRBV6-2/TRBV6-3	CASGRLGEWSYGYTF	TGTGCTAGCGGCCGTCTAGGGGAATGGAGCTATGGCTACACCTTC
TRBD1	TRBJ2-2	medium-sized	TRBV11-3	CASSPQGANGELFF	TGTGCCAGCAGCCCCCAGGGGGCAAACGGGGAGCTGTTTTTT
TRBD2	TRBJ2-7	NA	TRBV6-1	CTSRTRPHEQYF	TGTACCAGCCGGACTAGACCCCACGAGCAGTACTTC
NA	TRBJ2-1	many	TRBV6-1	CASSQRGYNEQFF	TGTGCCAGCAGCCAACGGGGTTACAATGAGCAGTTCTTC
TRBD1	TRBJ2-3	NA	TRBV5-5	CASSLEAAGGRDTRYF	TGTGCCAGCAGCCTCGAAGCGGCAGGGGGCCGGGATACGCGGTATTTT
NA	TRBJ2-3	few	TRBV6-8	CARSRDAQYF	TGTGCCCGCTCCCGTGATGCGCAGTATTTT
TRBD2	TRBJ2-2	NA	TRBV5-4	CASSFGIAGGTNTGELFF	TGTGCCAGCAGCTTTGGTATAGCGGGAGGGACGAACACCGGGGAGCTGTTTTTT
TRBD2	TRBJ2-2	NA	TRBV11-2	CASSGGWGEGTGELFF	TGTGCCAGCAGCGGAGGATGGGGGGAGGGAACCGGGGAGCTGTTTTTT
NA	TRBJ2-5	NA	TRBV12-3/TRBV12-4	CASTLYGGAQETQYF	TGTGCCAGTACTTTATACGGGGGAGCCCAAGAGACCCAGTACTTC
TRBD1	TRBJ1-1	few	TRBV5-1	CASSLADRGEAFF	TGCGCCAGCAGCTTGGCCGACAGGGGTGAAGCTTTCTTT
NA	TRBJ2-7	once	TRBV28	CASSLSGLFYEQYF	TGTGCCAGCAGTCTCAGCGGTCTCTTCTACGAGCAGTACTTC
NA	TRBJ1-2	few	TRBV10-3	CAISDERRGGYGYTF	TGTGCCATCAGTGACGAAAGGAGGGGAGGGTATGGCTACACCTTC